A selection of T cell receptor beta chains follows, all from one sample in a study of vaccination and CD4 T cells after COVID-19. Antigen specificity for these receptors is unknown. TCRdb reprocessed the PCR reads with MiXCR, giving one entry per CDR3 protein. The table shows just over 20,000 distinct CDR3 sequences, with 40% to 45% occurring only once. The sequencing used CD4+ T cells from blood, cultured in vitro, collected after SARS-CoV-2 vaccination. These receptors came from a human donor who had recovered from COVID-19. CDR3s include the opening cysteine and the closing phenylalanine or tryptophan. D genes are given only for firm matches. Rows give clone size only sometimes, using once, few, many, or a class for an expanded clone.

TRBV7-8	TRBD2	-	TRBJ2-7	CAGSLGTSGGFHSYEQYF	TGTGCCGGCAGCTTGGGGACTAGCGGGGGCTTTCACTCCTACGAGCAGTACTTC
TRBV6-1	TRBD2	-	TRBJ2-3	CASRAAGLAGTNTQYF	TGTGCCAGCAGGGCGGCGGGACTAGCGGGGACGAATACGCAGTATTTT
TRBV11-3	TRBD1	-	TRBJ2-6	CASSLVGTASGANVLTF	TGTGCCAGCAGCTTAGTTGGGACAGCCTCTGGGGCCAACGTCCTGACTTTC
TRBV20-1	TRBD1	-	TRBJ1-5	CSARDNRGGNQPQHF	TGCAGTGCTAGAGATAACAGGGGAGGCAATCAGCCCCAGCATTTT
TRBV20-1	TRBD2	-	TRBJ2-7	CSARASGRAYEQYF	TGCAGTGCTAGAGCGAGCGGGAGGGCCTACGAGCAGTACTTC
TRBV19	-	-	TRBJ1-1	CASSRDTLNTEAFF	TGTGCCAGTAGCAGGGACACACTGAACACTGAAGCTTTCTTT
TRBV7-9	TRBD1	-	TRBJ1-2	CASSLEDRGRGYTF	TGTGCCAGCAGCTTAGAGGACAGGGGCAGGGGCTACACCTTC
TRBV28	-	-	TRBJ1-1	CASIPSGQLNTEAFF	TGTGCCAGCATCCCAAGTGGACAGTTGAACACTGAAGCTTTCTTT
TRBV7-9	-	-	TRBJ2-7	CASSSQGRDEQYF	TGTGCCAGCAGCTCGCAGGGGAGGGATGAGCAGTACTTC
TRBV7-9	TRBD1	-	TRBJ1-1	CASSLVVGQGWTEAFF	TGTGCCAGCAGCTTAGTTGTGGGACAGGGATGGACTGAAGCTTTCTTT
TRBV4-3	TRBD1	-	TRBJ1-1	CASSHQDRVGNEAFF	TGCGCCAGCAGCCACCAGGACAGGGTTGGTAATGAAGCTTTCTTT
TRBV10-3	TRBD1	-	TRBJ1-2	CAIKNPGQGSDGYTF	TGTGCCATCAAAAATCCGGGACAGGGATCCGATGGCTACACCTTC
TRBV6-2/TRBV6-3	-	-	TRBJ1-5	CASSSHTDPSRQPQHF	TGTGCCAGCAGTTCGCACACCGACCCTAGCAGGCAGCCCCAGCATTTT
TRBV6-5	TRBD1	few	TRBJ1-5	CASSYSQGAGQPQHF	TGTGCCAGCAGTTACTCACAGGGGGCGGGTCAGCCCCAGCATTTT
TRBV25-1	-	-	TRBJ2-6	CASSTGSGANVLTF	TGTGCCAGCAGTACAGGGTCCGGGGCCAACGTCCTGACTTTC
TRBV27	TRBD2	-	TRBJ2-7	CASTTSGKVGEQYF	TGTGCCAGCACTACTAGCGGGAAAGTGGGCGAGCAGTACTTC
TRBV20-1	-	-	TRBJ2-7	CSPPGTRRNEQYF	TGCAGCCCCCCGGGGACCCGGCGGAACGAGCAGTACTTC
TRBV6-2/TRBV6-3	TRBD1	few	TRBJ2-5	CASSSIRTGYQETQYF	TGTGCCAGCAGTTCCATCCGGACAGGGTACCAAGAGACCCAGTACTTC
TRBV7-2	-	few	TRBJ1-5	CASSLAINQPQHF	TGTGCCAGCAGCTTAGCGATTAATCAGCCCCAGCATTTT
TRBV6-2/TRBV6-3	-	few	TRBJ1-5	CASSTDRAMNQPQHF	TGTGCCAGCAGTACGGACAGAGCAATGAATCAGCCCCAGCATTTT
TRBV20-1	TRBD2	-	TRBJ2-1	CSARGGGLAGVVEQFF	TGCAGTGCTAGAGGGGGGGGACTAGCGGGAGTGGTTGAGCAGTTCTTC
TRBV6-1	-	-	TRBJ1-2	CASSRSGTSYGYTF	TGTGCCAGCAGCCGCTCCGGGACCTCCTATGGCTACACCTTC
TRBV28	TRBD1	few	TRBJ2-7	CASRGTGGEQYF	TGTGCCAGCAGGGGGACAGGGGGGGAGCAGTACTTC
TRBV7-9	TRBD1	medium-sized	TRBJ1-5	CASSLGTGGRQPQHF	TGTGCCAGCAGCTTAGGGACAGGGGGCCGTCAGCCCCAGCATTTT